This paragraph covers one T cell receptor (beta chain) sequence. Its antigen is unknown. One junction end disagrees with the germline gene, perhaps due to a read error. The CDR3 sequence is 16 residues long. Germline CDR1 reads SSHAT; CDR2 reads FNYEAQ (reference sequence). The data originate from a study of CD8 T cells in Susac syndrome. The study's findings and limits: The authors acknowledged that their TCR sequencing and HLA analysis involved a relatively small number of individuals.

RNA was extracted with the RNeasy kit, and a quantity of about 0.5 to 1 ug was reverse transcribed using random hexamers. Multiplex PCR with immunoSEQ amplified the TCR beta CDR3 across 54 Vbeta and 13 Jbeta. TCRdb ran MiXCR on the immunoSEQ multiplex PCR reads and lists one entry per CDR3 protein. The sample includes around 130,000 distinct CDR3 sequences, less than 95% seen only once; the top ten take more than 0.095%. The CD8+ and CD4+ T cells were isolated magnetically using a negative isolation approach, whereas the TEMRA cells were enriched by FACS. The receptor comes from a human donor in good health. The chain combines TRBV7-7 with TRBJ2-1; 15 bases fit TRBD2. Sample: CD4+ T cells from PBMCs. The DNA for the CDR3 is TGTGCTAGCAGCCAAGGACTAGCGGGAGGGATCCGTGAGCAGTTCTTC. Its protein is CASSQGLAGGIREQFF.